A selection of T cell receptor beta chains follows, all from one sample in a study of identical twins' blood T cells. Each CDR3 protein is one row after TCRdb ran MiXCR on the 5' RACE reads. The top ten clones hold about 6% of a sample with 300,000 to 450,000 distinct CDR3 sequences, more than 25% of them seen once. Sequenced input: PBMCs. The receptor set was obtained from a woman between 18 and 50 years old in good health. Each CDR3 is given with its conserved first and last residue. Fields, in order: D gene, V gene, J gene, clone size, CDR3 DNA, CDR3 protein. D genes are given only for firm matches. Part of the rows lack a size; the others show once, few, many or a class for expanded clones.

>.|TRBV20-1|TRBJ1-2|.
TGCAGTGCCCACGAAGTGGGGACGGGTGGCTACACCTTC
CSAHEVGTGGYTF
>TRBD1|TRBV20-1|TRBJ2-1|many
TGCAGTGCTAGAGATGGTGGGGACAGTGGGTTCTTC
CSARDGGDSGFF
>.|TRBV7-9|TRBJ2-3|few
TGTGCCAGCAGCCTCGCGGGGTCTGGCACAGATACGCAGTATTTT
CASSLAGSGTDTQYF
>.|TRBV19|TRBJ1-5|few
TGTGCCAGTAGTATGCACCAAAACCTGAATCAGCCCCAGCATTTT
CASSMHQNLNQPQHF
>TRBD1|TRBV20-1|TRBJ2-3|.
TGCAGTGCTAGAAGGTTCGGGACAGGGGGCACAGATACGCAGTATTTT
CSARRFGTGGTDTQYF
>TRBD1|TRBV19|TRBJ1-2|.
TGTGCCAGTAGTGTGGGGCACGGACAGGACTACACCTTC
CASSVGHGQDYTF
>.|TRBV29-1|TRBJ2-3|.
TGCAGCGTTGAGGGAGGGGGCGGATCAGATACGCAGTATTTT
CSVEGGGGSDTQYF
>.|TRBV5-1|TRBJ2-1|once
TGCGCCAGCAGCTTGTCTCTATCGGGGGCCTACAATGAGCAGTTCTTC
CASSLSLSGAYNEQFF
>TRBD2|TRBV29-1|TRBJ2-1|many
TGCAGCGCTACACCCGGGACTAGCGCTTTGAATGAGCAGTTCTTC
CSATPGTSALNEQFF
>.|TRBV9|TRBJ2-4|few
TGTGCCAGCAGCGTAGCGGCCGCCGGACTTCAGTACTTC
CASSVAAAGLQYF
>.|TRBV7-2|TRBJ2-7|.
TGTGCCAGCAGCCGTTTGGGACAATTTTACGAGCAGTACTTC
CASSRLGQFYEQYF
>.|TRBV29-1|TRBJ1-1|.
TGCAGTTCCCATGGGAACACTGAAGATTTCTTT
CSSHGNTEDFF
>.|TRBV29-1|TRBJ1-1|.
TGCAGCGTTGAGATGACATGGGCGCTGGGAACAACTGAAGCTTTCTTT
CSVEMTWALGTTEAFF
>.|TRBV2|TRBJ1-1|few
TGTGCCAGCAGTGGACGGGTAGCTGAAGCTTTCTTT
CASSGRVAEAFF
>TRBD2|TRBV9|TRBJ2-1|few
TGTGCCAGCAGCGCGCCCCCGGGACTAGCGGCCTACAATGAGCAGTTCTTC
CASSAPPGLAAYNEQFF
>.|TRBV11-2|TRBJ1-1|many
TGTGCCAGCTCATACATGGGGGACACTGAAGCTTTCTTT
CASSYMGDTEAFF
>.|TRBV19|TRBJ1-1|many
TGTGCCAGTATGCGGAACACTGAAGCTTTCTTT
CASMRNTEAFF
>.|TRBV19|TRBJ2-1|few
TGTGCCAGTAGTTTAAAGGTGTGGGGACATGAGCAGTTCTTC
CASSLKVWGHEQFF
>.|TRBV12-5|TRBJ1-2|few
TGTGCTAGTGGTTTCCCTGAGCAACGCAAGAGTGGCTACACCTTC
CASGFPEQRKSGYTF
>.|TRBV28|TRBJ1-5|.
TGTGCCAGCAGTTTTGTGGGGGCTACCAATCAGCCCCAGCATTTT
CASSFVGATNQPQHF
>.|TRBV9|TRBJ2-1|few
TGTGCCAGCAGCGTGTTGGGGAATGAGCAGTTCTTC
CASSVLGNEQFF
>.|TRBV6-1|TRBJ1-1|few
TGTGCCAGCATCGGAAGGCAGAACACTGAAGCTTTCTTT
CASIGRQNTEAFF
>.|TRBV28|TRBJ1-1|.
TGTGCCAGCGATCGGGGACCCAGAAAGACTGAAGCTTTCTTT
CASDRGPRKTEAFF
>TRBD1|TRBV19|TRBJ2-7|.
TGTGCCAGTAGTATAGCAGGGGACAGCTCCTACGAGCAGTACTTC
CASSIAGDSSYEQYF
>TRBD1|TRBV10-3|TRBJ1-2|.
TGTGCCATCAGTGCCGCCCCCAGGGGGCCTTCCTATGGCTACACCTTC
CAISAAPRGPSYGYTF
>.|TRBV24-1|TRBJ2-3|few
TGTGCCACCGCGGACGGGCCGCGGGATACGCAGTATTTT
CATADGPRDTQYF
>TRBD1|TRBV29-1|TRBJ2-7|.
TGCAGCGCCGAAGGACAGGGATCCTACGAGCAGTACTTC
CSAEGQGSYEQYF
>.|TRBV29-1|TRBJ2-2|.
TGCAGCGTGAGGGAAGGGGACGGGGAGCTGTTTTTT
CSVREGDGELFF
>.|TRBV20-1|TRBJ1-1|.
TGCAGTGCTAGCAGATACAGGGTGGGCACTGAAGCTTTCTTT
CSASRYRVGTEAFF
>TRBD1|TRBV5-1|TRBJ1-1|.
TGCGCCAGCAGCTTGCATGGGACAGGGGTTGAAGCTTTCTTT
CASSLHGTGVEAFF
>TRBD1|TRBV20-1|TRBJ1-1|many
TGCAGTGCTAAAATCGCTGAGGGACAGTTACTCACTGAAGCTTTCTTT
CSAKIAEGQLLTEAFF
>.|TRBV30|TRBJ1-1|.
TGTGCCTGGAGTTTCGGATCGGCTGAGTACACTGAAGCTTTCTTT
CAWSFGSAEYTEAFF
>TRBD2|TRBV29-1|TRBJ2-2|few
TGCAGCGCCACGGGCGCGGGGGACGAGCTGTTTTTT
CSATGAGDELFF
>TRBD1|TRBV7-6|TRBJ1-2|.
TGTGCCAGCAGCTTCCTCTACAGGGGTTCTAACTATGGCTACACCTTC
CASSFLYRGSNYGYTF
>TRBD1|TRBV18|TRBJ1-1|few
TGTGCCAGCTCACTTTCCCGACAGGGGGCTGGGGCTGAAGCTTTCTTT
CASSLSRQGAGAEAFF
>.|TRBV20-1|TRBJ2-7|.
TGCAGTGGTATAACAGACCTCTACGAGCAGTACTTC
CSGITDLYEQYF
>.|TRBV6-5|TRBJ2-7|few
TGTGCCAGCAGTTATCGTCGACGGAGCTCCTACGAGCAGTACTTC
CASSYRRRSSYEQYF
>.|TRBV7-6|TRBJ1-4|few
TGTGCCAGCAGCTCATCCAGGAAACTGTTTTTT
CASSSSRKLFF
>.|TRBV7-2|TRBJ2-5|.
TGTGCCAGCAGCTTAGACTTTAAAGAGACCCAGTACTTC
CASSLDFKETQYF
>.|TRBV12-3/TRBV12-4|TRBJ2-2|few
TGTGCCAGCCGTAGCCTGGGACCGGGGGAGCTGTTTTTT
CASRSLGPGELFF
>.|TRBV16|TRBJ2-3|few
TGTGCCAGCAGCCAATTGGCTACCACAGATACGCAGTATTTT
CASSQLATTDTQYF
>.|TRBV12-5|TRBJ1-2|few
TGTGCTAGTGGTCAAGCCCGGGGGATCTATGGCTACACCTTC
CASGQARGIYGYTF
>TRBD2|TRBV5-5|TRBJ2-2|.
TGTGCCAGCAGCTTAACTAGCGCCGGGGAGCTGTTTTTT
CASSLTSAGELFF
>.|TRBV9|TRBJ2-3|.
TGTGCCAGCAGCGTAGTGGGGCAGGGCACAGATACGCAGTATTTT
CASSVVGQGTDTQYF
>.|TRBV21-1|TRBJ2-7|many
TGTGCCAGCAGGTCGAGGGCTAGCGGGAGCTACGAGCAGTACTTC
CASRSRASGSYEQYF
>.|TRBV9|TRBJ2-2|.
TGTGCCAGCAGCGTATCGTCCTCCGGGGAGCTGTTTTTT
CASSVSSSGELFF
>.|TRBV29-1|TRBJ2-2|few
TGCAGCGTTCTCGGGGGAAAGACCGGGGAGCTGTTTTTT
CSVLGGKTGELFF
>.|TRBV7-2|TRBJ1-2|.
TGTGCCAGCAGCCCCTCGACCGTTTACTATGGCTACACCTTC
CASSPSTVYYGYTF
>.|TRBV5-1|TRBJ2-2|.
TGCGCCAGCAGCTTAACTGGAGGGCCTTCCGGGGAGCTGTTTTTT
CASSLTGGPSGELFF
>.|TRBV20-1|TRBJ2-1|few
TGCAGTGCTAGACGCGATAGATGGGCGTTCAATGAGCAGTTCTTC
CSARRDRWAFNEQFF
>.|TRBV18|TRBJ1-2|few
TGTGCCAGCTCCCCACTGGAGGGTAACTATGGCTACACCTTC
CASSPLEGNYGYTF
>TRBD1|TRBV9|TRBJ1-6|.
TGTGCCAGCAGCGCGGGACAGCATAATTCACCCCTCCACTTT
CASSAGQHNSPLHF
>.|TRBV5-4|TRBJ2-2|once
TGTGCCAGCAGAATAGACAACACCGGGGAGCTGTTTTTT
CASRIDNTGELFF
>.|TRBV9|TRBJ2-2|.
TGTGCCAGCGGCGTAGGAGTGAATACCGGGGAGCTGTTTTTT
CASGVGVNTGELFF
>.|TRBV7-9|TRBJ2-7|.
TGTGCCAGCAGTTCTCAGATGAGCTCCTACGAGCAGTACTTC
CASSSQMSSYEQYF
>.|TRBV10-3|TRBJ2-5|.
TGTGCCACAGTGGGGCCTGGAGATGAGACCCAGTACTTC
CATVGPGDETQYF
>.|TRBV5-8|TRBJ2-1|.
TGTGCCAGGGCCATCAATGAGCAGTTCTTC
CARAINEQFF